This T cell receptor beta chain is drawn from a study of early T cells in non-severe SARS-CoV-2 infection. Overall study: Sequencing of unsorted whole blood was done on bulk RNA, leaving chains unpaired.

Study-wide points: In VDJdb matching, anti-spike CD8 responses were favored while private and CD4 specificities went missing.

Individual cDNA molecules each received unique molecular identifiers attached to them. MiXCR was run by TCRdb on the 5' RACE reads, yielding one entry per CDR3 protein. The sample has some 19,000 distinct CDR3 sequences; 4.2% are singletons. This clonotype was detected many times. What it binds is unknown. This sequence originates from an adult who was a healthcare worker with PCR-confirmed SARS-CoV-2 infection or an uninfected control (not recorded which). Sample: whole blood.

The CDR3 bases are TGCAGTGCTAGGACGGGCGCAGATACGCAGTATTTT. Translated: CSARTGADTQYF. V and J are TRBV20-1 and TRBJ2-3; D uncertain. The CDR3 is made up of 12 amino acids. CDR1 is DFQATT and CDR2 is SNEGSKA in the germline V gene (reference sequence). V gave up 3 bases and J gave up 4 bases, with 8 bases separating them.